One TCR beta chain is described in this entry. Losses at the gene ends were 5 bases for V and 3 bases for J; bases not matched to a gene: 4. The CDR3 contains 15 residues. Germline assignment: CDR1 KGHSH and CDR2 LQKENI. This entry belongs to a study of blood T cell repertoires in COVID-19. Study as a whole: Sources were T cells, B-cell-depleted T cells, or PBMCs; the material itself was cDNA or gDNA.

Using immunoSEQ multiplex PCR, the repertoire was profiled, and TCRdb retains in-frame clones only, with some absent. The profile shows 200,000 to 300,000 clones, around 82% of them singletons. This rearrangement joins TRBV18 to TRBJ1-5; 10 nucleotides align to TRBD1. The clonotype originates from a human donor in a cohort sampled during active COVID-19. Sequencing used peripheral blood. The CDR3 here is CASSVDRGNNQPQHF. CDR3 sequence (DNA): TGTGCCAGCTCAGTGGACAGGGGGAACAATCAGCCCCAGCATTTT.